This entry lists 22 T cell receptor beta chains sequenced from one sample in a study of spatial heterogeneity in lung cancer. TCRdb reprocessed the 5' RACE reads with MiXCR, giving one entry per CDR3 protein. This table holds about 20,000 distinct CDR3 sequences, about a tenth found once. Noted time point: blood at routine non-recurrence follow-up after resection. The sequencing used PBMCs, collected at follow-up. These receptors originate from a female donor with early-stage non-small cell lung cancer.

The chain is built from TRBV6-6 and TRBJ2-7; perhaps TRBD1 as D (6 bases). The CDR3 runs to 15 residues. Germline-derived CDR1 and CDR2 are MNHNY and SVGAGI (reference sequence). V was cut by 0 bases and J by 2 bases, with 11 bases left in between. CDR3 region: CASSYSGTRAYEQYF. CDR3 sequence (DNA): TGTGCCAGCAGTTACTCCGGGACAAGAGCCTACGAGCAGTACTTC.

V gene TRBV28 combines with J gene TRBJ2-1, with 11 bases fitting TRBD2. The CDR3 consists of 15 residues. Germline CDR1 MDHEN, CDR2 SYDVKM. Trimming took 5 bases from V and 7 from J; bases not matched to a gene: 7. The CDR3 nucleotides read TGTGCCAGCAGTCTCTCTAGCGGGGGGTCTAATGAGCAGTTCTTC. Amino acids: CASSLSSGGSNEQFF.

The gene calls are TRBV18 and TRBJ2-3; 8 nucleotides line up with TRBD2. The germline V gene encodes CDR1 KGHSH and CDR2 LQKENI. The junction had 6 bases not matched to a gene; V was cut back by 6 bases and J by 1 base. The CDR3 spans 15 residues. Here the CDR3 reads CASSSGTRGTDTQYF. Here the CDR3 DNA reads TGTGCCAGCTCCTCCGGGACTAGGGGCACAGATACGCAGTATTTT.

In its sample, this clonotype was seen many times. The V call is TRBV5-6, the J call TRBJ1-1, with TRBD1 identical over 11 bases. The length of the CDR3 is 18 residues. CDR1 and CDR2 from the germline V gene are SGHDT and YYEEEE. V shed 4 bases, J shed 1 base, and the junction held 12 bases outside the gene matches. The DNA for the CDR3 is TGTGCCAGCAGCGGCCTGGACAGGGGGCTAAGTGGGAACACTGAAGCTTTCTTT. Encoded protein: CASSGLDRGLSGNTEAFF.

In its sample, this clonotype was seen many times. The chain carries TRBV7-9 and TRBJ2-1; 11 nucleotides line up with TRBD2. Germline CDR1 and CDR2: SEHNR and FQNEAQ (reference sequence). The CDR3 sequence is 16 residues long. The ends lost 2 bases at V and 7 bases at J; junction bases unmatched: 7. CDR3 residues: CASSLTGLAAENEQFF. In DNA, the CDR3 is TGTGCCAGCAGCTTAACGGGACTAGCGGCTGAAAATGAGCAGTTCTTC.

V and J are TRBV3-1 and TRBJ2-7; 16 bases fit TRBD2. Germline V CDR1 and CDR2: LGHDT, YNNKEL (reference sequence). Trimming removed 4 bases from V and 7 bases from J; junction bases left unmatched: 4. The CDR3 is 15 amino acids. CDR3 region: CASSLPGLAGGEQYF. CDR3 nucleotide sequence: TGTGCCAGCAGCCTCCCGGGACTAGCGGGAGGGGAGCAGTACTTC.

This clonotype was observed many times. The rearrangement uses TRBV5-1 and TRBJ2-7; the D is unclear. Trimming took 0 bases from V and 5 from J, leaving 18 bases between them. The CDR3 covers 16 residues. CDR1 is SGHRS and CDR2 is YFSETQ in the germline V gene. The CDR3 coding sequence is TGCGCCAGCAGCTTGGAGGCGTCCCCTTATCCTAACGAGCAGTACTTC. Protein: CASSLEASPYPNEQYF.

J is TRBJ2-2 and V is TRBV11-2; 10 nucleotides align to TRBD2. The CDR3 length is 17 residues. Unmatched junction bases numbered 11, after V lost 4 bases and J lost 6 bases. Germline lookup yields CDR1 SGHAT and CDR2 FQNNGV. Written as DNA, the CDR3 is TGTGCCAGCAGCTCTCTAAGCGGGAGGGCTGTCTCCGGGGAGCTGTTTTTT. Translation gives CASSSLSGRAVSGELFF. Variable domain in full (rest from reference TRBV11-2 and TRBJ2-2): EAGVAQSPRYKIIEKRQSVAFWCNPISGHATLYWYQQILGQGPKLLIQFQNNGVVDDSQLPKDRFSAERLKGVDSTLKIQPAKLEDSAVYLCASSSLSGRAVSGELFFGEGSRLTVL.

This clonotype was detected many times. The chain uses TRBV15 and TRBJ2-7; D possibly corresponds to TRBD2 (5 bases). V shed 0 bases and J shed 9 bases, with 18 bases lying between them. This CDR3 is built from 15 residues. Germline V gene sequence: CDR1 LNHNV, CDR2 YYDKDF (reference sequence). CDR3: CATSRDPRSPEGQYF. CDR3 nucleotides: TGTGCCACCAGCAGAGATCCAAGGTCCCCAGAGGGGCAGTACTTC.

This clonotype was picked up a small number of times. V and J are TRBV4-1 and TRBJ2-2, with 7 bases identical to TRBD1. After removal of 4 bases from V and 0 bases from J, the junction contained 8 bases not matched to a gene. The CDR3 runs to 17 residues. The germline V gene encodes CDR1 MGHRA and CDR2 YSYEKL. The CDR3 DNA reads as TGCGCCAGCAGCCGCGTTACAGGGGCGGCGAACACCGGGGAGCTGTTTTTT. As protein: CASSRVTGAANTGELFF.

In its sample, this clonotype was seen many times. DNA of the CDR3: TGCGCCAGCAGCTTAGGAAGAGCCTCCCAAGAGACCCAGTACTTC. The encoded protein is CASSLGRASQETQYF. The gene calls are TRBV5-1 and TRBJ2-5; D uncertain. Trimming pared 2 bases from V and 1 base from J, leaving 12 bases between. The length of the CDR3 is 15 residues. Germline CDR1 SGHRS, CDR2 YFSETQ. The variable domain in full, with the rest retrieved from reference TRBV5-1 and TRBJ2-5, is KAGVTQTPRYLIKTRGQQVTLSCSPISGHRSVSWYQQTPGQGLQFLFEYFSETQRNKGNFPGRFSGRQFSNSRSEMNVSTLELGDSALYLCASSLGRASQETQYFGPGTRLLVL.

This clonotype was observed at least ten times. The V call is TRBV28, the J call TRBJ2-7; D possibly matches TRBD1 or TRBD2 (5 bases each). The CDR3 extends over 14 amino acids. Germline CDR1 MDHEN, CDR2 SYDVKM. V shed 3 bases and J shed 9 bases, with 18 bases lying between them. The chain's CDR3 is CASSFGGTVRGQYF. For the CDR3, the DNA is TGTGCCAGCAGTTTTGGGGGAACGGTCCGAGGGCAGTACTTC.

This clonotype has a count of ten or more. The CDR3 spells CASSYSAKEQFF. CDR3 coding DNA: TGTGCCAGCAGTTATAGCGCTAAAGAGCAGTTCTTC. The chain combines TRBV28 with TRBJ2-1, with D perhaps TRBD2 (5 bases). The V gene lost 4 bases and the J gene lost 10 bases, with 11 bases spanning the gap. This CDR3 spans 12 amino acids. CDR1 is MDHEN and CDR2 is SYDVKM in the germline V gene.

In this sample, this clonotype turned up many times. The chain employs TRBV27 and TRBJ1-2; D gene ambiguous. Germline CDR1 reads MNHEY; CDR2 reads SMNVEV (reference sequence). V lost 7 bases and J 2 bases, leaving 14 bases between the germline ends. This CDR3 has 14 residues. DNA for the CDR3: TGTGCCAGCACTTCCCCTTGGACCAACTATGGCTACACCTTC. It yields the protein CASTSPWTNYGYTF.

This clonotype was detected only a few times. This chain connects TRBV4-2 to TRBJ2-3; TRBD1 agrees at 7 bases. The trim removed 4 bases at V and 2 bases at J, leaving 15 bases unmatched. CDR1 is LGHNA and CDR2 is YNFKEQ in the germline V gene. The CDR3 covers 18 residues. The CDR3: CASSPSTSLQGITDTQYF. The CDR3 region has the DNA TGTGCCAGCAGCCCGTCGACCTCTTTACAGGGGATCACAGATACGCAGTATTTT.

Regarding this clonotype: A much more abundant neighbour one base away suggests this may be a read error. The chain combines TRBV4-1 with TRBJ1-2; D is unresolved. Trimming cost V 0 bases and J 1 base, with 9 bases left between them. Germline-derived CDR1 and CDR2 are MGHRA and YSYEKL. The CDR3 covers 15 residues. The CDR3 sequence is CASSQEGSSNYGYTF. The CDR3 DNA reads as TGCGCCAGCAGCCAAGAGGGCAGTAGTAACTATGGCTACACCTTC.

This clonotype occurred many times. The chain recombines TRBV19 with TRBJ1-5, with 7 bases aligning to TRBD1. The V gene end was trimmed by 9 bases and the J gene end by 5 bases; junction bases not matched to a gene: 7. Germline CDR1 reads LNHDA; CDR2 reads SQIVND (reference sequence). The CDR3 runs to 13 residues. CDR3 loop: CASYRGGDQPQHF. CDR3 nucleotide sequence: TGTGCCAGCTACAGGGGTGGCGATCAGCCCCAGCATTTT.

This clonotype was observed many times. The chain has TRBV19 and TRBJ2-3; the D gene could be TRBD1 or TRBD2 (5 bases each). The germline gives CDR1 LNHDA, CDR2 SQIVND (reference sequence). V gave up 9 bases and J gave up 6 bases, with 7 bases separating them. CDR3 length: 10 residues. The CDR3 sequence is CARGDDTQYF. In DNA form, the CDR3 reads TGTGCCAGGGGGGACGATACGCAGTATTTT.

This clonotype was seen many times. This chain uses TRBV27 with TRBJ2-7, with 8 bases lining up with TRBD1. Germline CDR1 MNHEY, CDR2 SMNVEV (reference sequence). With 4 bases clipped from V and 3 bases from J, the junction kept 5 bases outside the gene matches. The CDR3 spans 14 residues. As DNA, the CDR3 is TGTGCCAGCAGTTCTGTGACAGGGGTCTACGAGCAGTACTTC. This codes for CASSSVTGVYEQYF.

This clonotype has more than one count but fewer than ten. CDR3 DNA: TGTGCCAGCAGCGCCGGACAGACTTTCTATGGCTACACCTTC. This encodes CASSAGQTFYGYTF. This chain uses TRBV7-2 with TRBJ1-2; perhaps TRBD1 as D (6 bases). This CDR3 is 14 amino acids long. V dropped 5 bases and J dropped 4 bases, with 14 bases sitting between them. Germline loops: CDR1 SGHTA, CDR2 FQGNSA.

V gene TRBV9 combines with J gene TRBJ2-7; D may be TRBD1 (6 bases). CDR3 length equals 15 residues. V was shortened by 0 bases and J by 0 bases, with 10 bases between the two germline ends. CDR1 and CDR2 (germline): SGDLS, YYNGEE. DNA of the CDR3: TGTGCCAGCAGCGTAGGCCAGGGGCCCTCCTACGAGCAGTACTTC. The encoded protein is CASSVGQGPSYEQYF.

This clonotype appeared many times. The chain carries TRBV13 and TRBJ2-3, with D perhaps being TRBD1 or TRBD2 (5 bases each). Germline V gene lookup returns CDR1 PRHDT and CDR2 FYEKMQ (reference sequence). V was shortened by 7 bases and J by 4 bases, with 15 bases between the two germline ends. The length of the CDR3 is 14 residues. DNA of the CDR3: TGTGCCAGCACGCATCCCGGGGCGGCAGATACGCAGTATTTT. Translation: CASTHPGAADTQYF.